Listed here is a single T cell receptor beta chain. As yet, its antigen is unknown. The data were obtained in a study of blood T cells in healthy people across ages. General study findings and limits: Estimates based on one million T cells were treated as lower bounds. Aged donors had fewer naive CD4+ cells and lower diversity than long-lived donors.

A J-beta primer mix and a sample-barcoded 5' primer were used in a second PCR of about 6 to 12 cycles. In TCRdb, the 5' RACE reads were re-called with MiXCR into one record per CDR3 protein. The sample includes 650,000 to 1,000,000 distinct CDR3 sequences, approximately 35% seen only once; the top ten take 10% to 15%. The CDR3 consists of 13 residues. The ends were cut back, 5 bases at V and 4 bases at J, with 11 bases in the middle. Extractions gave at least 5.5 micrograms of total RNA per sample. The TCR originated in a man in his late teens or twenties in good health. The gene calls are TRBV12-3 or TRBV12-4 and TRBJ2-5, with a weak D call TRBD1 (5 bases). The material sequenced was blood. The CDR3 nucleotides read TGTGCCAGCAGTGGGCAGGGAATAGAGACCCAGTACTTC. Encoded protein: CASSGQGIETQYF.